These T cell receptor beta chains were read from a single sample in a study of cytomegalovirus exposure and HLA in healthy donors. Sequenced by immunoSEQ multiplex PCR; TCRdb stores in-frame clones only, minus some. Counted here are approximately 150,000 clones, around 80% occurring once; the ten biggest clones make up roughly 4.3%. Sequencing was performed on PBMCs. The receptors were gathered from a woman between 40 and 50 years old in good health and CMV-seropositive. Each CDR3 is given with its conserved first and last residue. A D gene is named only where the DNA matches it firmly. Rows may omit the clone size; those that give it use once, few, many or a size class.

D	J	size	V	DNA	CDR3
TRBD1	TRBJ1-3	few	TRBV27	TGTGCCAGCAGTGGACAGGGAGGCGAGAAATCCTCAAACACCATATATTTT	CASSGQGGEKSSNTIYF
TRBD2	TRBJ2-1	NA	TRBV19	TGTGCCAGTAGGGGACTAGCGGCCAATGAGCAGTTCTTC	CASRGLAANEQFF
TRBD1	TRBJ2-5	NA	TRBV7-9	TGTGCCAGCAGAAGGACAGGGTTCCAAGAGACCCAGTACTTC	CASRRTGFQETQYF
NA	TRBJ1-4	NA	TRBV7-2	TGTGCCAGCAGCCCTAGCACAGGGCGTGAAAAACTGTTTTTT	CASSPSTGREKLFF
NA	TRBJ1-2	few	TRBV18	TGTGCCAGCGGAGCGGGACGAGCTAACTATGGCTACACCTTC	CASGAGRANYGYTF
TRBD1	TRBJ2-7	NA	TRBV7-2	TGTGCCAGCAGCCGGAAGGGACAGCTCTCCTACGAGCAGTACTTC	CASSRKGQLSYEQYF
TRBD1	TRBJ2-7	once	TRBV19	TGTGCCAGTAGTCCTTCTCAGGGGGCCCTCTACGAGCAGTACTTC	CASSPSQGALYEQYF
NA	TRBJ2-7	NA	TRBV27	TGTGCCAGCAGTTTATCCCAGTTTTACGAGCAGTACTTC	CASSLSQFYEQYF
TRBD2	TRBJ2-5	NA	TRBV7-2	TGTGCCAGCAGCTTATGGGGGGAGGGGCACCAAGAGACCCAGTACTTC	CASSLWGEGHQETQYF
NA	TRBJ1-1	NA	TRBV19	TGTGCCAGTATAAAGAGCACTTCCTCGATAAACACTGAAGCTTTCTTT	CASIKSTSSINTEAFF
TRBD2	TRBJ2-7	once	TRBV19	TGTGCCAGTAGTATATCCGGGAGGGCAAAAGAGCAGTACTTC	CASSISGRAKEQYF
TRBD1	TRBJ1-2	NA	TRBV5-1	TGCGCCAGCAGCTCCGGGACAGACCCTTGGGGCTACACCTTC	CASSSGTDPWGYTF
TRBD1	TRBJ2-7	NA	TRBV15	TGTGCCACCAGCAGAGACTCAGGGGGTCGGTACGAGCAGTACTTC	CATSRDSGGRYEQYF
TRBD2	TRBJ2-7	NA	TRBV10-2	TGCGCCAGCAGTGACGGCTGGGGGGGCGAGCAGTACTTC	CASSDGWGGEQYF
NA	TRBJ1-1	once	TRBV19	TGTGCCAGTACTAAGCACTCGAACACTGAAGCTTTCTTT	CASTKHSNTEAFF
NA	TRBJ2-1	NA	TRBV27	TGTGCCAGCAGTCCCCTAGCACGCGAGCAGTTCTTC	CASSPLAREQFF
NA	TRBJ2-3	NA	TRBV7-6	TGTGCCAGCAGCTTAAACGCGGGAGATACGCAGTATTTT	CASSLNAGDTQYF
NA	TRBJ2-6	NA	TRBV27	TGTGCCAGCAGTCGAGCCGGGACATCTTTTGCCAACGTCCTGACTTTC	CASSRAGTSFANVLTF
NA	TRBJ2-2	NA	TRBV9	TGTGCCAGCAGCGTAACTAACACCGGGGAGCTGTTTTTT	CASSVTNTGELFF
TRBD1	TRBJ2-2	NA	TRBV5-1	TGCGCCAGCAGCTTGGGGACAGGATCCGGCAGGTGGACCGGGGAGCTGTTTTTT	CASSLGTGSGRWTGELFF
NA	TRBJ2-5	NA	TRBV30	TGTGCCTGGAGTGTACTATCCCCCCGGGAGACCCAGTACTTC	CAWSVLSPRETQYF
NA	TRBJ1-4	NA	TRBV10-2	TGCGCCAGCAGCGGGGGTCGTTGGGAAAAACTGTTTTTT	CASSGGRWEKLFF
NA	TRBJ2-1	NA	TRBV19	TGTGCCAGTCGCCCTAGTACCTACAATGAGCAGTTCTTC	CASRPSTYNEQFF
NA	TRBJ1-2	NA	TRBV5-5	TGTGCCAGCAGCTTGGACAGATCGAACTATGGCTACACCTTC	CASSLDRSNYGYTF
NA	TRBJ1-1	NA	TRBV6-6	TGTGCCAGCAGATACACAACCAACACTGAAGCTTTCTTT	CASRYTTNTEAFF
TRBD1	TRBJ2-7	NA	TRBV30	TGTGCCAGGGACAGGGAGGGGATGTACGAGCAGTACTTC	CARDREGMYEQYF
NA	TRBJ2-3	NA	TRBV4-1	TGCGCCAGCAGCCAAGAGATTGGGCGGGTGGCGGATACGCAGTATTTT	CASSQEIGRVADTQYF
NA	TRBJ1-2	large	TRBV5-6	TGTGCCAGCAGCCCGGGGTCCGCTAACTATGGCTACACCTTC	CASSPGSANYGYTF
NA	TRBJ2-2	NA	TRBV9	TGTGCCAGCAGTTGGGCCGAGGGCACCGGGGAGCTGTTTTTT	CASSWAEGTGELFF
TRBD2	TRBJ2-2	NA	TRBV15	TGTGCCACCAGCAGAGGTGCTAGCGGGAGGGCCGTGGGCGGGGAGCTGTTTTTT	CATSRGASGRAVGGELFF
NA	TRBJ2-1	NA	TRBV2	TGTGCCAGCAGTGAGTCTAGTGCCAATGAGCAGTTCTTC	CASSESSANEQFF
NA	TRBJ2-1	NA	TRBV7-9	TGTGCCAGCAGCTTAGAAGGCGGGGCCACTATTTCTTCCTACAATGAGCAGTTCTTC	CASSLEGGATISSYNEQFF
TRBD1	TRBJ1-1	NA	TRBV11-2	TGTGCCAGCAGCTTGGGACAGGCAGGGGGAACTGAAGCTTTCTTT	CASSLGQAGGTEAFF
TRBD1	TRBJ2-6	NA	TRBV7-3	TGTGCCAGCAGTTTCGAGGGACAGGGTATGCCTGGGGCCAACGTCCTGACTTTC	CASSFEGQGMPGANVLTF
TRBD2	TRBJ2-2	NA	TRBV5-1	TGCGCCAGCAGCCTGGGGGGGGACTTGAACACCGGGGAGCTGTTTTTT	CASSLGGDLNTGELFF
NA	TRBJ1-1	NA	TRBV9	TGTGCCAGCAGCCCCCTCGGGAACACTGAAGCTTTCTTT	CASSPLGNTEAFF
NA	TRBJ2-7	NA	TRBV27	TGTGCCAGCAGTTTACCCCGCGGGGAGCAGTACTTC	CASSLPRGEQYF
TRBD2	TRBJ2-1	NA	TRBV18	TGTGCCAGCTCACCTAGCGGGGGTTTCCTCAATGAGCAGTTCTTC	CASSPSGGFLNEQFF
TRBD1	TRBJ2-7	NA	TRBV5-4	TGTGCCAGCAGCTTTGGAGGGACAGGGGCCTACGAGCAGTACTTC	CASSFGGTGAYEQYF
NA	TRBJ1-5	NA	TRBV4-1	TGCGCCAGCAGCGAGGGGGGGGAGAACAATCAGCCCCAGCATTTT	CASSEGGENNQPQHF
NA	TRBJ2-7	NA	TRBV5-1	TGCGCCAGCAGCCTACGACTGGCTCACGAGCAGTACTTC	CASSLRLAHEQYF
TRBD1	TRBJ1-1	NA	TRBV27	TGTGCCAGCAGCCAAACAGGGGTTGGCACTGAAGCCTTCTTT	CASSQTGVGTEAFF
NA	TRBJ1-5	NA	TRBV28	TGTGCCAGCACCCCGCGGGGGTGGCGGCAGCCCCAGCATTTT	CASTPRGWRQPQHF
NA	TRBJ2-2	few	TRBV19	TGTGCCAGTACTCGCCGCGGAGAAAACACCGGGGAGCTGTTTTTT	CASTRRGENTGELFF
TRBD2	TRBJ2-2	NA	TRBV2	TGTGCCAGCAGTCGAACCACTGGACTAGCGGGGGACTACGGGGAGCTGTTTTTT	CASSRTTGLAGDYGELFF
NA	TRBJ2-3	NA	TRBV10-3	TGTGCCATCAGGCCTCGACAGGGAGGTGGAACAGATACGCAGTATTTT	CAIRPRQGGGTDTQYF
NA	TRBJ2-2	once	TRBV4-3	TGCGCCAGCAGCCGGGGGCGGGAGTACGGGGAGCTGTTTTTT	CASSRGREYGELFF
NA	TRBJ2-1	NA	TRBV7-8	TGTGCCAGCAGCCCCTCGAGGGAGCGGTACAATGAGCAGTTCTTC	CASSPSRERYNEQFF
TRBD2	TRBJ2-2	NA	TRBV28	TGTGCCAGCAATACAGCGGGGGCCACCGGGGAGCTGTTTTTT	CASNTAGATGELFF
TRBD1	TRBJ1-6	NA	TRBV6-1	TGTGCCAGCACCCTGACAGGGAAGGTTAATTCACCCCTCCACTTT	CASTLTGKVNSPLHF
TRBD1	TRBJ2-1	NA	TRBV19	TGTGCCAGTAGTGGGAGAGGGACAGGGGCCTACAATGAGCAGTTCTTC	CASSGRGTGAYNEQFF